Listed here is a single T cell receptor beta chain. Measured with immunoSEQ multiplex PCR; TCRdb has only the in-frame clones, and not every one. The repertoire includes around 33,000 clones, approximately 88% of them detected once, and about 7.3% sits in the top ten. This sample was included in a study of T cell changes during pregnancy in multiple sclerosis. Germline V gene sequence: CDR1 SGHVS, CDR2 FQNEAQ. The J segment lost 7 bases and the V segment lost 3 bases, leaving 7 bases of the junction unmatched. This CDR3 has 15 amino acids. The V and J genes are TRBV7-8 and TRBJ2-1, with 9 bases identical to TRBD2. The material was CD8+ T cells from peripheral blood mononuclear cells, obtained before pregnancy. The TCR was taken from a female donor with multiple sclerosis, enrolled in a pregnancy study. The CDR3 DNA is TGTGCCAGCAGCTTCGGCGGGGGGGCTCGAAATGAGCAGTTCTTC. Translation gives CASSFGGGARNEQFF.